A single sample is the source of the 9 T cell receptor beta chains below, sequenced in a study of tumor-infiltrating lymphocytes in primary liver carcinoma. RNA isolated from unsorted whole blood supplied the blood RNA, with germline DNA also extracted. Constant-region priming of about 0.5 ug total RNA yielded TCR beta cDNA. Construction of TCR beta libraries relied on three successive nested multiplex PCR rounds employing slightly modified ARM-PCR. The first two PCR rounds used TRBV1-TRBV30 forward primers with a C-beta reverse primer, roughly 10 cycles each. A single record per CDR3 protein comes from TCRdb applying MiXCR to the multiplex PCR reads. Of fewer than 350,000 distinct CDR3 sequences in the sample, 65% were seen once. The sample consisted of peripheral blood. The receptor source for this set is a man aged 40-49 years with primary liver carcinoma and hepatitis B virus infection.

This clonotype was detected many times. The chain joins TRBV6-5 to TRBJ2-4; the D is unclear. The CDR3 loop spans 13 amino acids. CDR1 is MNHEY, CDR2 SVGAGI, per germline. V lost 4 bases to trimming and J lost 8 bases, with 12 bases between them. The CDR3 here is CASSFHNSDIQYF. DNA for the CDR3: TGTGCCAGCAGTTTCCACAATTCGGACATTCAGTACTTC.

This clonotype has at least ten counts. The CDR3 protein is CAINRGEPYEQYF. CDR3 DNA sequence: TGTGCCATCAATCGGGGGGAACCCTACGAGCAGTACTTC. The chain couples TRBV10-3 to TRBJ2-7; 7 nucleotides agree with TRBD2. Germline CDR1 is ENHRY and CDR2 is SYGVKD. The J segment lost 2 bases and the V segment lost 7 bases, leaving 5 bases of the junction unmatched. The CDR3 runs 13 residues.

A remark on this clonotype: Without the conserved terminal phenylalanine or tryptophan, this CDR3 likely stems from a read error. V gene TRBV6-1 combines with J gene TRBJ1-5; D gene ambiguous. From germline, CDR1 is MNHNS and CDR2 SASEGT. V gave up 6 bases and J gave up 11 bases, with 11 bases separating them. The CDR3 covers 11 residues. The CDR3 coding sequence is TGTGCCAGCAGCAACACCCTAACCCAGCATCTT. This gives the protein CASSNTLTQHL.

Points on this clonotype: A read error may account for a junction end that differs from germline. CDR3 sequence reads: CTSSRFTSGTSYNEQFF. CDR3 nucleotides: TGTACCAGCAGCCGATTTACTAGCGGGACCTCCTACAATGAGCAGTTCTTC. The chain has TRBV4-2 and TRBJ2-1, with TRBD2 matching over 10 bases. The CDR3 covers 17 residues. CDR1 and CDR2 from the germline V gene are LGHNA and YNFKEQ.

On this clonotype itself: This may stem from a read error, because a much larger clone lies one nucleotide away. V is TRBV10-3 and J is TRBJ2-5; maybe TRBD1 (5 bases). The V end lost 0 bases, the J end lost 2 bases, and 7 bases lay between the germline ends. Germline V gene sequence: CDR1 ENHRY, CDR2 SYGVKD. The CDR3 contains 14 residues. CDR3: CAISESDRQETQYF. Written as DNA, the CDR3 is TGTGCCATCAGTGAGTCTGACAGACAAGAGACCCAGTACTTC.

Ten or more counts support this clonotype. The chain has TRBV4-2 and TRBJ2-5; D call uncertain. Germline V gene data show CDR1 as LGHNA and CDR2 as YNFKEQ. The V end was cut by 0 bases, the J end by 7 bases, with 9 bases between. The CDR3 covers 13 residues. CDR3 nucleotides: TGTGCCAGCAGCCAAGAACTAACGCGGACCCAGTACTTC. This translates into CASSQELTRTQYF.

The gene calls are TRBV5-1 and TRBJ2-3; 7 nucleotides line up with TRBD2. CDR3 size: 14 residues. Germline V gene sequence: CDR1 SGHRS, CDR2 YFSETQ. J lost 2 bases, V lost 4 bases, and 4 bases had no gene match. CDR3 in amino acids: CASSISGNTDTQYF. In nucleotides, the CDR3 is TGCGCCAGCAGCATAAGCGGGAACACAGATACGCAGTATTTT.

The rearrangement joins TRBV30 to TRBJ2-7, with D perhaps matching TRBD2 (6 bases). The V end was cut by 2 bases, the J end by 0 bases, with 17 bases between. This CDR3 is built from 16 residues. Germline loops: CDR1 GTSNPN, CDR2 SVGIG (reference sequence). The CDR3 region is CAWSPPQRRGSYEQYF. CDR3 bases: TGTGCCTGGAGTCCTCCCCAGCGGAGGGGCTCCTACGAGCAGTACTTC.

At least ten counts were recorded for this clonotype. The genes are TRBV4-2 and TRBJ1-2; possible D gene TRBD1, 6 bases. CDR1 is LGHNA and CDR2 is YNFKEQ in the germline V gene. The V end lost 4 bases, the J end lost 7 bases, and 13 bases lay between the germline ends. The CDR3 spans 13 residues. CDR3 bases: TGTGCCAGCAGCCCTGAGGGGGAGGTTGGCTACACCTTC. It specifies CASSPEGEVGYTF.